This TCR beta chain was identified during a study of T-cell memory formation after mild COVID-19. This clonotype was picked up a small number of times. Germline assignment: CDR1 DFQATT and CDR2 SNEGSKA (reference sequence). CDR3 length: 13 residues. Losses at the gene ends were 2 bases for V and 3 bases for J; bases not matched to a gene: 2. From the 5' RACE reads, TCRdb called clonotypes with MiXCR, one entry per CDR3 protein. The table has 450,000 to 700,000 distinct CDR3 sequences, more than 15% seen once. This clonotype was sampled from an adult woman who had mild COVID-19 (a few samples of this study predate the infection). Cell type and time point are not known. Sequenced sample: PBMCs or a T cell subset sorted from them (not recorded which). This chain uses TRBV20-1 with TRBJ2-7; 9 nucleotides align to TRBD2. CDR3 nucleotides: TGCAGTGCTAGACGACTAGCGGACTACGAGCAGTACTTC. It yields the protein CSARRLADYEQYF.